The 4 T cell receptor beta chains presented below share a single source sample, sequenced in a study of post-analysis software for immune sequencing data. The study's findings and limits: TRBV5-6, TRBV5-1 and TRBV20-1 belonged to a set of roughly 5 TRBV segments that were more frequent in patients than controls.

Which antigens these TCRs recognize remains unknown. cDNA libraries for TCR beta contained unique molecular identifiers. One entry per CDR3 protein, called by TCRdb with MiXCR from the PCR reads. The table has about 460,000 distinct CDR3 sequences, 40% to 55% seen once; the top ten hold 9% to 14%. The sequenced material came from blood. The source of these receptors is a girl aged 10 to 17 with multiple sclerosis.

The chain uses TRBV27 and TRBJ2-1; TRBD2 aligns across 13 bases. This CDR3 is built from 13 residues. The V and J ends lost 6 bases and 7 bases, in that order; junction bases with no gene match: 0. CDR1 is MNHEY and CDR2 is SMNVEV in the germline V gene (reference sequence). For the CDR3, the DNA is TGTGCCAGCAGACTAGCGGGAGGGAATGAGCAGTTCTTC. Its translation is CASRLAGGNEQFF.

This clonotype was found a few times. This chain connects TRBV4-1 to TRBJ2-1; D gene unclear. The germline V and J ends were trimmed by 1 base and 5 bases, with 9 bases remaining between them. Per the germline V gene, CDR1 is MGHRA and CDR2 is YSYEKL. The CDR3 runs to 14 residues. In DNA form, the CDR3 reads TGCGCCAGCAGCCAAGTCTCCCCTAACAATGAGCAGTTCTTC. Its translation: CASSQVSPNNEQFF.

This clonotype has a handful of counts. The V call is TRBV7-3, the J call TRBJ2-3; D unresolved. Trimming left V 5 bases short and J 2 bases short, with 11 bases between. CDR1 and CDR2 from the germline V gene are SGHTA and FQGTGA. This CDR3 contains 14 residues. The CDR3 loop is CASSPGSYTDTQYF. The CDR3 coding sequence is TGTGCCAGCAGCCCCGGCAGTTACACAGATACGCAGTATTTT.

Note on this clonotype: Compared with germline, one end of the junction differs, possibly owing to a read error. The rearrangement links TRBV12-3 or TRBV12-4 to TRBJ2-3; tentative D call: TRBD1 (6 bases). This CDR3 has 15 residues. CDR3 region: CAGSDSTGLSDTQYF. The CDR3 DNA is TGTGCCGGCAGCGACTCGACAGGTCTCTCAGATACGCAGTATTTT.